This record covers a single T cell receptor beta chain. Its specificity is not known. The record originates from a study of shared clonotypes between healthy human individuals. Whole-study findings and limits: Approximately 4.6% of naive CD4 clonotypes were common to a few donors. Genetic and exposure-history diversity was limited by the small donor number. Generation probabilities of non-shared clonotypes were lower (relative to those shared by all four donors).

Germline V gene sequence: CDR1 SNHLY, CDR2 FYNNEI. V lost 1 base and J lost 2; bases outside the gene matches: 5. The CDR3 is made up of 18 amino acids. Repertoires were generated with immunoSEQ multiplex PCR, while TCRdb's copy carries only in-frame clones and drops some. Of roughly 590,000 clones listed, over 95% are singletons. Naive CD8 isolation took CD45RO-negative cells positively selected for CCR7 and excluded terminally differentiated effector memory CD45RA+ cells. The V and J genes are TRBV2 and TRBJ2-5, with 15 nucleotides matching TRBD2. This TCR was sampled from a woman between 25 and 40 years old in good health. The source material was naive CD8+ T cells sorted from blood. The chain's CDR3 is CASSEEGLAGGDQETQYF. CDR3 nucleotide sequence: TGTGCCAGCAGTGAAGAGGGACTAGCGGGGGGAGATCAAGAGACCCAGTACTTC. Together with reference TRBV2 and TRBJ2-5, the CDR3 gives the full variable domain: EPEVTQTPSHQVTQMGQEVILRCVPISNHLYFYWYRQILGQKVEFLVSFYNNEISEKSEIFDDQFSVERPDGSNFTLKIRSTKLEDSAMYFCASSEEGLAGGDQETQYFGPGTRLLVL.